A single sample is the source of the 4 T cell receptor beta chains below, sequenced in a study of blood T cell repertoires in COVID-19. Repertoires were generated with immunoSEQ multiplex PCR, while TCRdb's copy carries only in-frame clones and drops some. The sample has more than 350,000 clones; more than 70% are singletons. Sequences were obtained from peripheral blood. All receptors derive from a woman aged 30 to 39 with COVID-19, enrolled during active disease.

DNA for the CDR3: TGCGGGGGGTCTAGGGCGTTCGGGGGTTCGGTTGAAAAACTGTTTTTT. Its protein is CGGSRAFGGSVEKLFF. V is TRBV29-1 and J is TRBJ1-4; D is possibly TRBD1 (5 bases). CDR3 length: 16 residues. Germline values: CDR1 SQVTM, CDR2 ANQGSEA.

CDR3 sequence reads: CASSPAVGQTFQETQYF. The CDR3 nucleotides are TGTGCCAGCAGCCCCGCCGTAGGACAGACTTTCCAAGAGACCCAGTACTTC. This chain uses TRBV7-9 with TRBJ2-5; maybe TRBD1 (6 bases). CDR1 and CDR2 (germline): SEHNR, FQNEAQ (reference sequence). V lost 5 bases and J lost 1, with 20 bases in between. CDR3 length: 17 residues.

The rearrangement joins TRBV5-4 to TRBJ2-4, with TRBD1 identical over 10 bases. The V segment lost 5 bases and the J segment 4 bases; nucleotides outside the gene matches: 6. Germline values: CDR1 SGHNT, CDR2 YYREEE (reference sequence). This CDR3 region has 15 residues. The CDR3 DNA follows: TGTGCCAGCAGTTCACCGGGACAGGGGAAAAACATTCAGTACTTC. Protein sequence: CASSSPGQGKNIQYF.

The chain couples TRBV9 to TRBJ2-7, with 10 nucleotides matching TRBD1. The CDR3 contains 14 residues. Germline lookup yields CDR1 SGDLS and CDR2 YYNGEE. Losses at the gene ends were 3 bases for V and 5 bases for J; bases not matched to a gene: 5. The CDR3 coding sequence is TGTGCCAGCAGCGCCGGGACAGGGGTCGACGAGCAGTACTTC. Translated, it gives CASSAGTGVDEQYF.